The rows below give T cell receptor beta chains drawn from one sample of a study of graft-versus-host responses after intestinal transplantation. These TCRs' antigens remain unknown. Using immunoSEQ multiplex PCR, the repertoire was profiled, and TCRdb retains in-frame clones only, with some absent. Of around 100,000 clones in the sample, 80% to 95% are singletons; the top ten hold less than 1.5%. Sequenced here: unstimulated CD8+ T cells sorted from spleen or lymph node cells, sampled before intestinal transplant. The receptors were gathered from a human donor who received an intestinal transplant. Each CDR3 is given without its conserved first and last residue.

CDR3 protein: ASTTSAGIEQY; J gene: -; V gene: TRBV6-1
CDR3 protein: ASSFDVPYEQY; J gene: TRBJ2-7; V gene: TRBV5-1
CDR3 protein: SAEGVTEAF; J gene: TRBJ1-1; V gene: TRBV20-1
CDR3 protein: ASSISGGGRRSHGELF; J gene: TRBJ2-2; V gene: TRBV19
CDR3 protein: ASSPSGGTYEQY; J gene: TRBJ2-7; V gene: TRBV9
CDR3 protein: ASSTGIGGGTQY; J gene: TRBJ2-3; V gene: TRBV6-1
CDR3 protein: ASSSRQGWGYGYT; J gene: TRBJ1-2; V gene: TRBV7-9
CDR3 protein: ASSPGSFLASSSYNEQF; J gene: TRBJ2-1; V gene: TRBV2
CDR3 protein: ASSVQGAGGDTQY; J gene: TRBJ2-3; V gene: TRBV9
CDR3 protein: SVGETGLDT; J gene: TRBJ1-2; V gene: TRBV29-1
CDR3 protein: ASTAGGNTGELF; J gene: TRBJ2-2; V gene: TRBV7-3
CDR3 protein: ASSFPGTTGVNEQF; J gene: TRBJ2-1; V gene: TRBV5-6
CDR3 protein: ASSQGVFYEQY; J gene: TRBJ2-7; V gene: TRBV14
CDR3 protein: ASSVPSKGHTEAF; J gene: TRBJ1-1; V gene: TRBV9
CDR3 protein: ASSRGPYADEQF; J gene: TRBJ2-1; V gene: TRBV27
CDR3 protein: AWSPGLESEQF; J gene: TRBJ2-1; V gene: TRBV30
CDR3 protein: ASSQASGPYEQY; J gene: TRBJ2-7; V gene: TRBV14
CDR3 protein: ASSYIGMEGSYGYT; J gene: TRBJ1-2; V gene: TRBV27
CDR3 protein: ASSQGPGGREPQH; J gene: TRBJ1-5; V gene: TRBV4-1
CDR3 protein: ASSLGGALGYT; J gene: TRBJ1-2; V gene: TRBV25-1
CDR3 protein: ASSSGTSGGLQETQY; J gene: TRBJ2-5; V gene: TRBV19
CDR3 protein: ASSPGGGEQY; J gene: TRBJ2-7; V gene: TRBV4-2
CDR3 protein: ASSSARRGYTYEQY; J gene: TRBJ2-7; V gene: TRBV7-9
CDR3 protein: ASSQEGTGSSEAF; J gene: TRBJ1-1; V gene: TRBV4-1
CDR3 protein: ASSLDTGRALTF; J gene: TRBJ2-1; V gene: TRBV7-9
CDR3 protein: ASSYQLGQEEANYGYT; J gene: TRBJ1-2; V gene: TRBV7-8
CDR3 protein: ASNPPATGNTEAF; J gene: TRBJ1-1; V gene: TRBV5-8
CDR3 protein: ASKTGGIDTQY; J gene: TRBJ2-3; V gene: TRBV19
CDR3 protein: ASSLVLAGGLSTQY; J gene: TRBJ2-5; V gene: TRBV5-8
CDR3 protein: ASSSPGQGLQY; J gene: TRBJ2-7; V gene: TRBV5-8
CDR3 protein: ASSYSASGGPL; J gene: TRBJ2-3; V gene: TRBV6-5
CDR3 protein: ASSNRDRGGQETQY; J gene: TRBJ2-5; V gene: TRBV7-2
CDR3 protein: ASRLFSETGELF; J gene: TRBJ2-2; V gene: TRBV6-1
CDR3 protein: SVEAPDRVTDTQY; J gene: TRBJ2-3; V gene: TRBV29-1
CDR3 protein: ASSEEVDSNQPQH; J gene: TRBJ1-5; V gene: TRBV2
CDR3 protein: ASSLLGLETYGYT; J gene: TRBJ1-2; V gene: TRBV14
CDR3 protein: ASSLGQNTEAF; J gene: TRBJ1-1; V gene: TRBV11-2
CDR3 protein: ASSPYPGDGPGANVLT; J gene: TRBJ2-6; V gene: TRBV18
CDR3 protein: ASSMEINTEAF; J gene: TRBJ1-1; V gene: TRBV5-1
CDR3 protein: ASSLAGGIKDTQY; J gene: TRBJ2-3; V gene: TRBV11-1
CDR3 protein: ASSLFDRENEKLF; J gene: TRBJ1-4; V gene: TRBV5-6
CDR3 protein: ASRRTRTGCYEQY; J gene: TRBJ2-7; V gene: TRBV12-2
CDR3 protein: ASSLSPPGPQH; J gene: TRBJ1-5; V gene: TRBV7-9
CDR3 protein: ASPGQETPDTQY; J gene: TRBJ2-3; V gene: TRBV2
CDR3 protein: ASSADAGRYYGYT; J gene: TRBJ1-2; V gene: TRBV2
CDR3 protein: ASSHSGANEKLF; J gene: TRBJ1-4; V gene: TRBV4-1
CDR3 protein: ASSSGQGIDYGYT; J gene: TRBJ1-2; V gene: TRBV7-9
CDR3 protein: ASRRTDTGELF; J gene: TRBJ2-2; V gene: TRBV11-2
CDR3 protein: ASSSDSPTYEQY; J gene: TRBJ2-7; V gene: TRBV7-9
CDR3 protein: ASSQVETYEQY; J gene: TRBJ2-7; V gene: TRBV14
CDR3 protein: ASSQELPTGLDSYEQY; J gene: TRBJ2-7; V gene: TRBV4-2
CDR3 protein: ASSLARDEQY; J gene: TRBJ2-7; V gene: TRBV11-1
CDR3 protein: TSSRNGVRKTYGYT; J gene: TRBJ1-2; V gene: TRBV1
CDR3 protein: ASSIGLAGGFNEQF; J gene: TRBJ2-1; V gene: TRBV19